What follows are 15 T cell receptor beta chains derived from one specimen sequenced in a study of shared clonotypes between healthy human individuals. TCRdb keeps only in-frame clones here, not all; method: immunoSEQ multiplex PCR. The sample has fewer than 2.5 million clones, approximately 94% seen once. The sequencing sample was made of naive CD4+ T cells from PBMCs. As for subset: CD45RA+ positively selected. The receptor set was obtained from a man between 18 and 29 years old in good health. Some clones in this sample may be carry-over from other donors' samples.

V is TRBV12-2 and J is TRBJ1-1. TRBV12-2 is a recognized pseudogene. The CDR3 sequence is 11 residues long. This CDR3 is CARGSDTEAFF. CDR3 nucleotide sequence: TGTGCACGGGGCAGCGACACTGAAGCTTTCTTT.

The V gene is TRBV9, the J gene TRBJ2-4; 10 bases match TRBD2. Germline loops: CDR1 SGDLS, CDR2 YYNGEE. After removal of 4 bases from V and 4 bases from J, the junction contained 11 bases not matched to a gene. This CDR3 has 17 residues. CDR3 nucleotide sequence: TGTGCCAGCAGCCCAGCCGGACTAGCGGACTATAAAAACATTCAGTACTTC. It yields the protein CASSPAGLADYKNIQYF.

V usage is TRBV30 and J usage is TRBJ2-4, with TRBD2 matching 7 bases. V trimming: 2 bases; J trimming: 3 bases; junction bases outside the gene matches: 7. The CDR3 has 15 amino acids. From germline, CDR1 is GTSNPN and CDR2 SVGIG (reference sequence). In DNA form, the CDR3 reads TGTGCCTGGAGTTCTGGTGGCGGGAGCAAAAACATTCAGTACTTC. It is translated as CAWSSGGGSKNIQYF.

The J gene is TRBJ1-5, the V gene TRBV2, with 7 bases that match TRBD1. Trimming took 7 bases from V and 5 from J; bases not matched to a gene: 8. Germline V gene lookup returns CDR1 SNHLY and CDR2 FYNNEI. This CDR3 has 14 residues. CDR3 DNA sequence: TGTGCCAGCACCCCGGGACAGCTCCATCAGCCCCAGCATTTT. It specifies CASTPGQLHQPQHF.

The chain links TRBV20-1 to TRBJ2-1; TRBD2 matches 8 bases. Germline CDR1 and CDR2: DFQATT and SNEGSKA (reference sequence). The CDR3 has 10 amino acids. V lost 8 bases, J lost 16 bases, and 10 bases stayed unmatched. The CDR3 reads CSTERESTFF. CDR3 nucleotides: TGCAGTACCGAGCGGGAGTCAACCTTCTTC.

The V gene is TRBV15, the J gene TRBJ2-7; D could derive from TRBD1 or TRBD2 (6 bases each). The V end was cut by 0 bases, the J end by 6 bases, with 15 bases between. This CDR3 contains 15 residues. CDR1 is LNHNV and CDR2 is YYDKDF in the germline V gene (reference sequence). The DNA of the CDR3 is TGTGCCACCAGCAGAGATCCCCGTGGGGGGCCCGAGCAGTACTTC. Residues: CATSRDPRGGPEQYF.

About this clone itself: Other DNA sequences in the same sample also yield this CDR3. The CDR3 spells CASSYSRRGNTEAFF. CDR3 sequence (DNA): TGTGCCAGCAGTTACAGCCGCCGAGGGAACACTGAAGCTTTCTTT. The chain links TRBV6-5 to TRBJ1-1; D ambiguous. CDR1 is MNHEY, CDR2 SVGAGI, per germline. The V end lost 2 bases, the J end lost 1 base, and 11 bases lay between the germline ends. The CDR3 covers 15 residues.

This chain links TRBV12-5 with TRBJ1-1; D unresolved. The CDR3 is 13 residues long. Germline V gene sequence: CDR1 LGHNT, CDR2 FRNRAP. V lost 3 bases, J lost 5 bases, and 10 bases lay in between. The CDR3 here is CASGLEVGTEAFF. The CDR3 DNA reads TGTGCTAGTGGTTTAGAGGTGGGGACTGAAGCTTTCTTT.

The chain links TRBV5-1 to TRBJ1-1, with 10 nucleotides matching TRBD1. Germline V gene data show CDR1 as SGHRS and CDR2 as YFSETQ. V dropped 0 bases and J dropped 6; count of bases not matched to a gene: 2. The CDR3 covers 14 residues. This chain's CDR3 is CASSLDGQGAEAFF. CDR3 bases: TGCGCCAGCAGCTTGGACGGACAGGGGGCTGAAGCTTTCTTT.

The table lists this clone with a count of one. V is TRBV4-3 and J is TRBJ2-5, with 7 bases identical to TRBD2. The DNA end is more similar to TRBJ2-7, so the J call may be wrong. The germline V gene has CDR1 LGHNA and CDR2 YSLEER. The CDR3 consists of 16 residues. The CDR3 bases are TGCGCCAGCAGCCAAATAAGGGCTAGCGGCTCCTACGAGCAGTACTTC. Translating it yields CASSQIRASGSYEQYF.

The chain uses TRBV7-3 and TRBJ2-3; TRBD2 matches 7 bases. CDR3 size: 15 residues. Unmatched junction bases numbered 7, after V lost 6 bases and J lost 1 base. Germline values: CDR1 SGHTA, CDR2 FQGTGA. The CDR3 DNA follows: TGTGCCAGCAGTCCTGGACTAGGTGGCACAGATACGCAGTATTTT. Translation gives CASSPGLGGTDTQYF.

The chain couples TRBV5-8 to TRBJ1-1, with 7 bases identical to TRBD1. V trimming: 2 bases; J trimming: 0 bases; junction bases outside the gene matches: 4. Germline V gives CDR1 SGHTS, CDR2 YDEGEE. The CDR3 is 15 amino acids. The CDR3 loop is CASSFRQGLNTEAFF. The CDR3 DNA sequence: TGTGCCAGCAGCTTCAGACAGGGTTTGAACACTGAAGCTTTCTTT.

The V and J genes are TRBV29-1 and TRBJ2-7, with 7 bases that match TRBD1. The CDR3 loop spans 14 amino acids. Germline assignment: CDR1 SQVTM and CDR2 ANQGSEA. J lost 6 bases, V lost 1 base, and 9 bases had no gene match. The CDR3: CSVEGDRAPSEQYF. CDR3 coding DNA: TGCAGCGTTGAAGGAGACAGGGCTCCCTCCGAGCAGTACTTC.

This chain connects TRBV4-2 to TRBJ2-7; D may be TRBD1 (6 bases). CDR1 and CDR2 from the germline V gene are LGHNA and YNFKEQ. The V and J ends lost 0 bases and 7 bases respectively, with 16 bases between them. This CDR3 has 15 residues. CDR3 sequence (DNA): TGTGCCAGCAGCCAAGATGGACAGCCCTCGTTGGAGCAGTACTTC. It is translated as CASSQDGQPSLEQYF.

The V call is TRBV7-2, the J call TRBJ2-7; 10 bases are a match to TRBD2. Germline V gene sequence: CDR1 SGHTA, CDR2 FQGNSA. Trimming at V came to 2 bases and at J to 6 bases, leaving 13 bases not matched to a gene. The CDR3 covers 17 residues. CDR3 residues: CASSLNQGLAGEGEQYF. CDR3 DNA: TGTGCCAGCAGCTTAAATCAGGGCCTAGCGGGAGAAGGCGAGCAGTACTTC.